The 23 T cell receptor beta chains below come from one sample, sequenced in a study of blood T cell repertoires in COVID-19. Assay used: immunoSEQ multiplex PCR; TCRdb lists only in-frame clones, some missing. This sample has under 100,000 clones; 87% occur once, and the top ten carry 17%. The sequencing input was peripheral blood. The origin of the receptors is a human donor in a cohort sampled during active COVID-19.

This clone appeared a single time. DNA for the CDR3: TGTGCCAGCAGCCTGGGGGGGGCGGGACAGCCCCAGCATTTT. This translates into CASSLGGAGQPQHF. The V call is TRBV7-9, the J call TRBJ1-5; D perhaps matches TRBD1 (6 bases). Germline CDR1 is SEHNR and CDR2 is FQNEAQ (reference sequence). This CDR3 is 14 amino acids long. V lost 5 bases and J lost 7, with 15 bases in between.

The CDR3 protein is CASSPTRLAGVTDTQYF. DNA for the CDR3: TGTGCCAGCAGCCCTACTCGACTAGCGGGGGTCACAGATACGCAGTATTTT. The gene calls are TRBV7-3 and TRBJ2-3; 12 nucleotides align to TRBD2. The length of the CDR3 is 17 residues. V dropped 5 bases and J dropped 2; count of bases not matched to a gene: 8. Germline V lookup: CDR1 SGHTA, CDR2 FQGTGA.

The chain recombines TRBV4-1 with TRBJ1-1, with 9 bases that match TRBD1. Germline V gene sequence: CDR1 MGHRA, CDR2 YSYEKL. CDR3 length equals 15 residues. J lost 7 bases, V lost 3 bases, and 9 bases had no gene match. CDR3 sequence reads: CASSQPGTGMVEAFF. The CDR3 bases are TGCGCCAGCAGCCAGCCCGGGACAGGGATGGTTGAAGCTTTCTTT.

CDR3 DNA sequence: TGTGCCAGCAGCGCCGACCCTACTAGCGGGGGGGCCAGAGATACGCAGTATTTT. Amino acid sequence: CASSADPTSGGARDTQYF. V is TRBV4-2 and J is TRBJ2-3; 13 nucleotides agree with TRBD2. CDR3 size: 18 residues. Germline V gene sequence: CDR1 LGHNA, CDR2 YNFKEQ. Losses at the gene ends were 5 bases for V and 5 bases for J; bases not matched to a gene: 13.

This clone was seen more than once but under ten times. The chain links TRBV7-8 to TRBJ1-5; maybe TRBD1 (6 bases). Germline values: CDR1 SGHVS, CDR2 FQNEAQ. This CDR3 region has 17 residues. V dropped 2 bases and J dropped 3 bases, with 17 bases sitting between them. Here the CDR3 DNA reads TGTGCCAGCAGCTTACTCGGAACAGGGAAACCCAATCAGCCCCAGCATTTT. Protein: CASSLLGTGKPNQPQHF.

This rearrangement joins TRBV6-6 to TRBJ1-2; unclear D gene. V gave up 4 bases and J gave up 0 bases, with 12 bases separating them. The CDR3 has 15 residues. Germline V gene data show CDR1 as MNHNY and CDR2 as SVGAGI (reference sequence). CDR3: CASSFDTVTNYGYTF. The CDR3 DNA follows: TGTGCCAGCAGTTTCGACACAGTGACTAACTATGGCTACACCTTC.

Concerning this clone itself: The same CDR3 can be traced to other DNA sequences in this sample. The chain carries TRBV5-1 and TRBJ1-1; the D is unclear. The germline V and J ends were trimmed by 1 base and 0 bases, with 4 bases remaining between them. In germline, CDR1 is SGHRS, CDR2 YFSETQ. This CDR3 is built from 13 residues. DNA for the CDR3: TGCGCCAGCAGCTTGTTAGTGAACACTGAAGCTTTCTTT. Translated: CASSLLVNTEAFF.

This clone was recorded once. The gene calls are TRBV11-2 and TRBJ2-1; D remains unclear. This CDR3 spans 11 amino acids. Trimming cost V 3 bases and J 10 bases, with 7 bases left between them. Germline CDR1 SGHAT, CDR2 FQNNGV. The CDR3 reads CASSFQREQFF. The CDR3 DNA is TGTGCCAGCAGCTTCCAGAGGGAGCAGTTCTTC.

The V call is TRBV6-6, the J call TRBJ2-7; 9 positions match TRBD1. Germline trimming cut 4 bases from V and 6 bases from J; bases unmatched to any gene: 10. Germline CDR1 MNHNY, CDR2 SVGAGI (reference sequence). There are 15 residues in the CDR3. The CDR3 loop reads CASSWTGTGTSEQYF. DNA of the CDR3: TGTGCCAGCAGTTGGACCGGGACAGGGACTTCCGAGCAGTACTTC.

This chain links TRBV5-1 with TRBJ2-5; 12 nucleotides agree with TRBD1. The germline V gene encodes CDR1 SGHRS and CDR2 YFSETQ. Unmatched junction bases numbered 4, after V lost 5 bases and J lost 5 bases. This CDR3 has 14 amino acids. CDR3 sequence: CASSRDRGRETQYF. DNA of the CDR3: TGCGCCAGCAGTCGGGACAGGGGGCGGGAGACCCAGTACTTC.

The CDR3 DNA is TGTGCCAGCAGCCAAGGGACAGGGGGATACAATGAGCAGTTCTTC. Amino acids: CASSQGTGGYNEQFF. The chain links TRBV5-5 to TRBJ2-1; 11 bases are a match to TRBD1. Per the germline V gene, CDR1 is SGHKS and CDR2 is YYEKEE (reference sequence). This CDR3 is 15 amino acids long. After removal of 4 bases from V and 4 bases from J, the junction contained 4 bases not matched to a gene.

The chain combines TRBV6-4 with TRBJ2-1; D might be TRBD1 (7 bases). From germline, CDR1 is MRHNA and CDR2 SNTAGT. With 4 bases removed from V and 5 bases from J, the gap between germline ends came to 15 bases. The length of the CDR3 is 15 residues. This CDR3 reads CASSAGGTGDNEQFF. The CDR3 DNA reads as TGTGCCAGCAGTGCCGGGGGAACAGGGGACAATGAGCAGTTCTTC.

The chain combines TRBV6-2 or TRBV6-3 with TRBJ2-1; TRBD2 aligns across 10 bases. J gave up 4 bases and V 5 bases, and 8 bases lay outside the gene matches. Germline assignment: CDR1 MNHEY and CDR2 SVGEGT. This CDR3 comprises 16 residues. The DNA for the CDR3 is TGTGCCAGCAGTAGTCGGACTAGCGGACAATACAATGAGCAGTTCTTC. Its protein is CASSSRTSGQYNEQFF.

V usage is TRBV5-4 and J usage is TRBJ2-2; maybe TRBD2 (7 bases). The CDR3 has 16 amino acids. Germline V lookup: CDR1 SGHNT, CDR2 YYREEE (reference sequence). V shed 3 bases and J shed 5 bases, with 17 bases lying between them. The CDR3 protein is CASSSQMGGRTGELFF. Here the CDR3 DNA reads TGTGCCAGCAGCTCTCAGATGGGGGGGCGGACCGGGGAGCTGTTTTTT.

The J gene is TRBJ2-1, the V gene TRBV27; 8 bases match TRBD2. Per germline, CDR1 MNHEY and CDR2 SMNVEV (reference sequence). There are 15 residues in the CDR3. This CDR3 reads CATRRGGLSYNEQFF. The CDR3 nucleotides read TGTGCTACCAGACGGGGGGGGCTCTCCTACAATGAGCAGTTCTTC.

The chain combines TRBV6-5 with TRBJ2-1; the match to TRBD1 covers 8 bases. CDR3 length: 15 residues. With V trimmed by 2 bases and J by 2 bases, 2 bases remained unmatched. CDR1 and CDR2 from the germline V gene are MNHEY and SVGAGI. This chain's CDR3 is CASSYRTGTYNEQFF. The CDR3 DNA reads TGTGCCAGCAGTTACAGGACAGGGACCTACAATGAGCAGTTCTTC.

V is TRBV18 and J is TRBJ2-5; 10 bases are shared with TRBD1. Germline V gene sequence: CDR1 KGHSH, CDR2 LQKENI. There are 16 residues in the CDR3. V lost 0 bases and J lost 7; bases outside the gene matches: 8. DNA for the CDR3: TGTGCCAGCTCACCACCGAATCTGAGACAGGGGGCGACCCAGTACTTC. As protein: CASSPPNLRQGATQYF.

The sample holds a few counts of this clone. The CDR3 DNA follows: TGTGCCAGCAGTCCCCCGGAGAGGATCGCCTCCTACGAGCAGTACTTC. Amino acids: CASSPPERIASYEQYF. This chain links TRBV28 with TRBJ2-7; D is ambiguous. The CDR3 contains 16 residues. Germline V gene sequence: CDR1 MDHEN, CDR2 SYDVKM. The ends were cut back, 5 bases at V and 0 bases at J, with 17 bases in the middle.

This clone was detected only once. The V gene is TRBV11-2, the J gene TRBJ1-2; no definite D call. The CDR3 covers 13 residues. The V end was cut by 4 bases, the J end by 5 bases, with 11 bases between. The V gene's germline CDR1 is SGHAT and CDR2 FQNNGV. CDR3 in amino acids: CASSWNRDYGYTF. The CDR3, as DNA: TGTGCCAGCAGCTGGAACCGGGATTATGGCTACACCTTC.

The gene calls are TRBV7-5 and TRBJ2-3; the table's D gene call, TRBD2, was not cross checked with the DNA. TRBV7-5 is flagged as a pseudogene. This CDR3 is 17 amino acids long. The CDR3 protein is CVRSLAGTSGVTDTQYF. CDR3 DNA: TGTGTCAGAAGCTTAGCAGGCACTAGCGGGGTCACAGATACGCAGTATTTT.

This clone was counted between two and nine times. The chain recombines TRBV4-1 with TRBJ2-1; D uncertain. Germline CDR1 and CDR2: MGHRA and YSYEKL. The V end lost 0 bases, the J end lost 0 bases, and 12 bases lay between the germline ends. The CDR3 spans 17 residues. CDR3 sequence (DNA): TGCGCCAGCAGCCAAGATCTACTGATAAGCTCCTACAATGAGCAGTTCTTC. Amino acid sequence: CASSQDLLISSYNEQFF.

The chain recombines TRBV3-1 (or the pseudogene TRBV3-2) with TRBJ1-1; 7 bases agree with TRBD1. The ends lost 4 bases at V and 3 bases at J; junction bases unmatched: 8. Germline V CDR1 and CDR2: LGHDT, YNNKEL (reference sequence). The CDR3 is 15 amino acids. DNA of the CDR3: TGTGCCAGCAGCCTCAGGGGGTCTGAATACACTGAAGCTTTCTTT. This gives the protein CASSLRGSEYTEAFF.

The rearrangement uses TRBV12-2 and TRBJ2-5; the listed D gene, TRBD2, was not tested against the DNA. TRBV12-2 is shown as a pseudogene. The CDR3 contains 14 residues. This CDR3 is CASRLAGREATQYF. In DNA form, the CDR3 reads TGTGCAAGTCGCTTAGCGGGCAGGGAGGCGACCCAGTACTTC.